Sequencing of this TCR beta chain was carried out in a study of blood T cells in healthy people across ages. Deletions cut 0 bases from V and 8 bases from J, with 24 bases between. The CDR3 has 17 residues. Germline CDR1 is DFQATT and CDR2 is SNEGSKA (reference sequence). The second PCR ran roughly 6 to 11 cycles with a sample-barcoded 5' primer and J-beta primers. MiXCR, applied by TCRdb to the 5' RACE reads, yields one record per CDR3 protein. The sample holds 550,000 to 600,000 distinct CDR3 sequences, 27% seen once. The chain couples TRBV20-1 to TRBJ2-3; the D call may be TRBD1 or TRBD2 (6 bases each). The material sequenced was blood. The sequence derives from a woman aged 70-85 years in good health. The CDR3 sequence: CSARDAGEGDGGSTQYF. Here the CDR3 DNA reads TGCAGTGCTAGAGATGCGGGTGAGGGGGACGGGGGTAGTACGCAGTATTTT.